This T cell receptor beta chain derives from a study of T cell responses to AZD1222 COVID-19 vaccine (dated by TCRdb to about 2021). Broadly, across the study: AZD1222 recipients given second doses at about 4 weeks or at about 12 weeks were pooled, since spike-specific TCR depth and breadth were not found to differ between the two schedules. TCR sequencing was performed for over 230 trial participants, of whom about 210 were given two doses of AZD1222 and around 25 were given two doses of MenACWY control vaccine. Trial participants were enrolled by age into 18-55, 56-69 and 70-plus year subgroups, with approximately 150, 30 and 60 TCR-sequenced participants respectively. The full study reports these points: Conclusions about previously exposed vaccinees are limited, since just 6 or 7 AZD1222 recipients were seropositive for SARS-CoV-2 at baseline. The 56-69-year group was small, and its depth increase did not reach significance, likely because of low power. Reportedly, almost half of the unique spike-specific TCRs recognized epitopes lying outside the regions that are mutated in the B.1.351 and B.1.1.7 variants. Spike-specific TCR breadth and depth rose significantly after two AZD1222 doses compared with day 0 and with MenACWY recipients. Because no day 14 peak-response samples were available, repertoires were characterized only after the peak T cell response. Participants were mostly white British, with more females than males. The authors suggested clonal diversity may have been underestimated. CD4 TCRs associated with the vaccine covered the entire spike protein, and the dominant responses were in regions 160-218 and 743-854.

Remarks on this clone: The antigen this receptor binds is unknown. Per-base quality was not reported, and no clone a single base away is much larger than it.

The time point label on this specimen signifies: baseline before first vaccination. Samples from vaccinated people were obtained from the UK trials COV001 and COV002, which included a single-blind randomized controlled phase 2/3 trial of AZD1222 (ChAdOx1 nCoV-19) in healthy adults. For TCRbeta chain sequencing, PBMC samples from trial participants were taken at day 0 and at day 28 after the second dose. The CDR3 regions of human TCRbeta chains were analyzed by immunosequencing. On the authors' methods: TCRs in the repertoires were compared against a reference library of SARS-CoV-2-specific TCRs that had been generated with the MIRA antigen-specificity platform. Breadth meant the fraction of unique TCRs that were SARS-CoV-2-associated, whereas depth meant the fraction of total T cells that were SARS-CoV-2-associated. Using the MIRA data, each spike-specific TCR was mapped to the spike region that the TCR reacts to and placed in a CD4 or CD8 class. Log10-transformed breadth and depth values were compared by one-way ANOVA with Sidak's multiple comparisons tests. TCRdb took over this immuneACCESS table, retaining in-frame rearrangements with V and J assigned. Such tables are incomplete; in checked studies, under half of the missing clones stem from an unresolved V gene, and the remainder is unexplained. V, J and clone size are those of that table, while D and trimming were read from the DNA. The sample contains more than 150,000 clones, more than 80% of them found a single time. The ten largest clones add up to around 6.4% of the sample.

The germline V gene encodes CDR1 GTSNPN and CDR2 SVGIG (reference sequence). V is clipped by 7 bases and J by 7 bases, and the sequence between their germline boundaries is 13 bases long. The CDR3 spans 11 residues, from the cysteine through the phenylalanine. Only the CDR3 DNA stays, 33 bases, in frame from base 1. The chain uses TRBV30 and TRBJ2-5; the D gene cannot be resolved reliably. The TCR sequence derives from an adult in good health. The source was peripheral blood, collected on day 0 of AZD1222 vaccination. The nucleotide sequence reads TGTGCCTACGACTTAAAGAGGACCCAGTACTTC. It translates as CAYDLKRTQYF.